This TCR beta chain was profiled in a study of vaccination and CD4 T cells after COVID-19. The Oncomine TCR Beta short-read assay sequenced DNA from cultured CD4+ T cells. The source of extracted genomic DNA was cultured CD4+ T cells. TCRdb used MiXCR to reprocess the PCR reads, holding one entry per CDR3 protein. The sample includes 20,000 to 25,000 distinct CDR3 sequences, more than 45% seen only once; the top ten take 10% to 15%. Study observations and caveats: Convalescent patients' clones that were vaccine-specific were spike mono-reactive in 304 of 307 cases. There was no significant change from approximately 21 to 38 median reactive clonotypes.

Time point in this sample: late sampling 161 to 241 days after vaccination in a few convalescent patients. Treatment reported: roughly 10-day PBMC culture with coronavirus spike peptide pools or control peptides (ViraFEST assay). After being plated at around 1.8 million per well, PBMCs were cultured with 9.5 to 10 IU/ml IL-2 and 10 ug/ml peptide pools. V was pared by 6 bases and J by 1 base, with 9 bases between. The germline V gene encodes CDR1 MNHEY and CDR2 SVGEGT. The CDR3 spans 13 residues. Notes on this clonotype: Its antigen remains unknown.

The sequencing used CD4+ T cells from blood, cultured in vitro, collected about 7 months after SARS-CoV-2 vaccination. The V gene is TRBV6-2 or TRBV6-3, the J gene TRBJ1-2; TRBD1 is a possible D gene (5 bases). The source of this sequence is a human donor who had recovered from COVID-19. The CDR3 region is CASRDSNNYGYTF. Here the CDR3 DNA reads TGTGCCAGCAGAGACAGTAATAACTATGGCTACACCTTC.